This TCR beta chain was identified during a study of blood T cell repertoires in COVID-19. Study-level information: Sources were T cells, B-cell-depleted T cells, or PBMCs; the material itself was cDNA or gDNA.

V shed 11 bases and J shed 2 bases, with 16 bases lying between them. Germline-derived CDR1 and CDR2 are ENHRY and SYGVKD. The CDR3 length is 13 residues. Study processing details: Reference gene primer amplification in the assay estimated nucleated cell counts. Some clones are missing from TCRdb's copy, which holds only in-frame ones; the method was immunoSEQ multiplex PCR. The D gene and trimming were derived from the DNA, and the V and J assignments and clone size from that table. The sample records about 320,000 clones, about 85% being singletons. Individuals drawn from under 30 US areas were about 18 to 100 years old. Assignments of participants to cohorts depended upon their own reported clinical history.

The chain is built from TRBV10-3 and TRBJ2-7; TRBD2 might be the D (6 bases). Sequenced input: PBMCs or T cells enriched from blood (not recorded which). This receptor was identified in a woman under 40 who had recovered from COVID-19. CDR3 nucleotides: TGTGCCGTCCGTAGTGCGGGGACCTACGAGCAGTACTTC. As protein: CAVRSAGTYEQYF.